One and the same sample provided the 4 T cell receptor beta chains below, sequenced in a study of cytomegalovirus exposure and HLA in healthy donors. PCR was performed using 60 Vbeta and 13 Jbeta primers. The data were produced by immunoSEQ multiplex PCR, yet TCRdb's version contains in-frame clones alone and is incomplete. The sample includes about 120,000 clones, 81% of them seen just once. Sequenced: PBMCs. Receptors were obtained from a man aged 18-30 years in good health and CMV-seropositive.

CDR3 amino acids: CASSILSVGQKAFF. CDR3 in DNA: TGTGCCAGTAGTATTCTTTCCGTCGGACAGAAAGCTTTCTTT. The chain employs TRBV19 and TRBJ1-1; possibly TRBD1 for D (6 bases). This CDR3 has 14 amino acids. The germline V gene has CDR1 LNHDA and CDR2 SQIVND (reference sequence). V was trimmed by 3 bases and J by 9 bases, leaving 17 bases between them.

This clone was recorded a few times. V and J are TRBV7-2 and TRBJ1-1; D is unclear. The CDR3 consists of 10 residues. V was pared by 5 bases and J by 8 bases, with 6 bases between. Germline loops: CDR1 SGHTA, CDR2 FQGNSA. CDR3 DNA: TGTGCCAGCAGCGCGTCAGAAGCTTTCTTT. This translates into CASSASEAFF.

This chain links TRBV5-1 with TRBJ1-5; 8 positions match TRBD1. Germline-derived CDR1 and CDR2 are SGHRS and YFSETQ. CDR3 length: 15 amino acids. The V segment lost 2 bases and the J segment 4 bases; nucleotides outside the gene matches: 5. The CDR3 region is CASSLTGGANQPQHF. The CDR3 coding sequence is TGCGCCAGCAGCTTAACAGGGGGAGCAAATCAGCCCCAGCATTTT.

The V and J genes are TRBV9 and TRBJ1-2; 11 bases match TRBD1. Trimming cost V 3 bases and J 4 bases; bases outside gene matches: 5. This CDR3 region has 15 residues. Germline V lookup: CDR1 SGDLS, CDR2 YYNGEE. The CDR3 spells CASSATGTGGYGYTF. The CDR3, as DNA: TGTGCCAGCAGCGCTACCGGGACAGGGGGCTATGGCTACACCTTC.